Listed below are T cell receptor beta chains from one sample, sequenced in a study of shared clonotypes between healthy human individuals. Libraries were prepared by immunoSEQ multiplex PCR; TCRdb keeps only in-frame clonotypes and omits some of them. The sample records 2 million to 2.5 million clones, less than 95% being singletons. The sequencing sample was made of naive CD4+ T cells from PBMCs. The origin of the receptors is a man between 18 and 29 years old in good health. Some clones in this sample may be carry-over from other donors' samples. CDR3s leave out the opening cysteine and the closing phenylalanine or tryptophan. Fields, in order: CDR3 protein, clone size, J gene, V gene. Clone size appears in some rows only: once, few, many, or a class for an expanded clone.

CDR3 protein: ASNGQRPYEQY; clone size: once; J gene: -; V gene: TRBV6-4
CDR3 protein: ASSLGKLAGGALTGELF; clone size: -; J gene: TRBJ2-2; V gene: TRBV11-3
CDR3 protein: ASSPRTGRSYEQY; clone size: -; J gene: TRBJ2-7; V gene: TRBV28
CDR3 protein: ASSLWVARAQY; clone size: -; J gene: TRBJ2-3; V gene: TRBV27
CDR3 protein: ASSPLGGVNQPQH; clone size: -; J gene: TRBJ1-5; V gene: TRBV27
CDR3 protein: ASSGGSGGNQPQH; clone size: -; J gene: TRBJ1-5; V gene: TRBV2
CDR3 protein: ASSPQDTLSGNTIY; clone size: -; J gene: TRBJ1-3; V gene: TRBV18
CDR3 protein: ASSLSGGTEAF; clone size: -; J gene: TRBJ1-1; V gene: TRBV6-1
CDR3 protein: ASSGIPGGETQY; clone size: -; J gene: TRBJ2-5; V gene: TRBV5-1
CDR3 protein: ASSLVGFSGNTIY; clone size: -; J gene: TRBJ1-3; V gene: TRBV7-8
CDR3 protein: ASSLVASGAFEQY; clone size: -; J gene: TRBJ2-7; V gene: TRBV7-9
CDR3 protein: ASSILPNTGELF; clone size: -; J gene: TRBJ2-2; V gene: TRBV9
CDR3 protein: ASSLDGTYRGYT; clone size: -; J gene: TRBJ1-2; V gene: TRBV5-8
CDR3 protein: ASSLMDRAYGYT; clone size: -; J gene: TRBJ1-2; V gene: TRBV5-1
CDR3 protein: ASSRERRGLDTQY; clone size: -; J gene: TRBJ2-3; V gene: TRBV5-4
CDR3 protein: ASSARGGWQGANYGYT; clone size: -; J gene: TRBJ1-2; V gene: TRBV27
CDR3 protein: ATSRGDREQF; clone size: -; J gene: TRBJ2-1; V gene: TRBV15
CDR3 protein: ASSLWAGNQPQH; clone size: -; J gene: TRBJ1-5; V gene: TRBV5-1
CDR3 protein: ASSQAGMGELF; clone size: once; J gene: TRBJ2-2; V gene: TRBV7-3
CDR3 protein: ASSPIGGSKETQY; clone size: -; J gene: TRBJ2-5; V gene: TRBV18
CDR3 protein: ASRSTGGRGTEAF; clone size: -; J gene: TRBJ1-1; V gene: TRBV7-9
CDR3 protein: ASSLRTGRNYEQY; clone size: -; J gene: TRBJ2-7; V gene: TRBV6-5